A selection of T cell receptor beta chains follows, all from one sample in a study of blood T cell repertoires in COVID-19. Sequencing was performed with immunoSEQ multiplex PCR; in TCRdb, only in-frame clones are kept and a portion is missing. The sample contains 300,000 or so clones, 80% to 95% of which appear only once. The sequenced sample consisted of peripheral blood. These receptors were collected from a woman in her thirties with COVID-19, enrolled during active disease. Each CDR3 is given with its conserved first and last residue. A D gene is named only where the DNA matches it firmly. A row's size may be missing; if present it is once, few, many or a size class.

V	J	D	size	DNA	CDR3
TRBV6-4	TRBJ2-1	TRBD2	-	TGTGCCAGCAGTGACGACGGGAGGGCACGTCGGAATGAGCAGTTCTTC	CASSDDGRARRNEQFF
TRBV10-3	TRBJ2-5	TRBD2	-	TGTGCCATCAGTGTGCTACTAGCGGGAGAGACCCAGTACTTC	CAISVLLAGETQYF
TRBV5-6	TRBJ1-5	-	-	TGTGCCAGCAGCTTAGGTTGGAGGGATAATCAGCCCCAGCATTTT	CASSLGWRDNQPQHF
TRBV27	TRBJ1-2	TRBD1	once	TGTGCCAGCAGTCCCATCGACAGGGCCGGAGGCTACACCTTC	CASSPIDRAGGYTF
TRBV10-3	TRBJ1-1	-	many	TGTGCCATCAGTGAGTCAGGAGGGTCCGGAGAAGCTTTCTTT	CAISESGGSGEAFF
TRBV30	TRBJ1-5	-	-	TGTGCCTGGAGCCGCAGGGAGGATCAGCCCCAGCATTTT	CAWSRREDQPQHF
TRBV14	TRBJ2-1	TRBD2	-	TGTGCCAGCAGCCCGGACGGGGGGGCGGCATACAATGAGCAGTTCTTC	CASSPDGGAAYNEQFF
TRBV19	TRBJ2-2	TRBD1	once	TGTGCCAGTAGTAGAACAGGGGGCCAGAACACCGGGGAGCTGTTTTTT	CASSRTGGQNTGELFF
TRBV10-2	TRBJ2-2	TRBD2	-	TGCGCCAGCAGTGAATGGGGAGGGAGACCGAACACCGGGGAGCTGTTTTTT	CASSEWGGRPNTGELFF
TRBV9	TRBJ2-5	-	-	TGTGCCAGCAGCGTAGCATCCCAGTACCAAGAGACCCAGTACTTC	CASSVASQYQETQYF
TRBV25-1	TRBJ1-6	-	-	TGTGCCAGCAGTGAATTTATAACAGTTTCACCCCTCCACTTT	CASSEFITVSPLHF
TRBV5-1	TRBJ2-5	-	-	TGCGCCAGCAGCTTGGCCGGGCGGACACCCCAAGAGACCCAGTACTTC	CASSLAGRTPQETQYF
TRBV10-2	TRBJ1-6	-	-	TGCGCCAGCAGTGAGTCGAGGCAGGGTCCTTCACCCCTCCACTTT	CASSESRQGPSPLHF
TRBV7-2	TRBJ2-1	TRBD2	-	TGTGCCAGCAGCTTAGAGGCGGGAGGGGGCTACAATGAGCAGTTCTTC	CASSLEAGGGYNEQFF
TRBV9	TRBJ2-5	TRBD1	-	TGTGCCAGCAGCGTAGAGGGGGGACAGGGGTTTCAAGAGACCCAGTACTTC	CASSVEGGQGFQETQYF
TRBV29-1	TRBJ1-2	-	-	TGCAGCGTGCTATCCTATGGCTACACCTTC	CSVLSYGYTF
TRBV28	TRBJ1-2	TRBD1	-	TGTGCCAGCAGTTTAACCCCGTCAGGGGGAACTAACTATGGCTACACCTTC	CASSLTPSGGTNYGYTF
TRBV12-5	TRBJ2-7	-	-	TGTGCTAGTGGTACAATCAGTAACGAGCAGTACTTC	CASGTISNEQYF
TRBV7-2	TRBJ1-2	TRBD1	-	TGTGCCAGCACCTTCCGGGACAGGCTTTATAACTATGGCTACACCTTC	CASTFRDRLYNYGYTF
TRBV6-5	TRBJ2-1	-	-	TGTGCCAGCAGTTTTCCGACAGGATTCTCCTACAATGAGCAGTTCTTC	CASSFPTGFSYNEQFF
TRBV27	TRBJ1-2	TRBD1	-	TGTGCCAGCAGCTGGACAGGGGGCGCGTCTGGCTACACCTTC	CASSWTGGASGYTF
TRBV15	TRBJ2-2	-	-	TGTGCCACCAGCAGTCAGGGTACCGGGGAGCTGTTTTTT	CATSSQGTGELFF
TRBV19	TRBJ2-2	TRBD1	-	TGTGCCAGTAGTGTACTAGGGGGCTCCACCGGGGAGCTGTTTTTT	CASSVLGGSTGELFF
TRBV7-9	TRBJ1-1	-	once	TGTGCCAGCAGCTTTCCGAGCATGAACACTGAAGCTTTCTTT	CASSFPSMNTEAFF
TRBV18	TRBJ1-2	-	-	TGTGCCAGCTCACCCGGGAATGAGTATGGCTACACCTTC	CASSPGNEYGYTF
TRBV6-1	TRBJ2-5	TRBD2	-	TGTGCCAGCAGTGATTCACTAGCGGGACGCGAGACCCAGTACTTC	CASSDSLAGRETQYF
TRBV15	TRBJ2-2	TRBD1	-	TGTGCCACCAGCAGAGAGTTCCAAGGGGGCAGGGGGACCGGGGAGCTGTTTTTT	CATSREFQGGRGTGELFF
TRBV7-9	TRBJ1-1	-	-	TGTGCCAGCAGCCACAGGGCCGACACTGAAGCTTTCTTT	CASSHRADTEAFF
TRBV30	TRBJ2-3	TRBD2	-	TGTGCCTGGAGTACCCAATGGGGGACTACCAGCACAGATACGCAGTATTTT	CAWSTQWGTTSTDTQYF
TRBV18	TRBJ1-4	-	-	TGTGCCAGCTCCAGTGCAACTAATGAAAAACTGTTTTTT	CASSSATNEKLFF
TRBV5-1	TRBJ1-3	-	-	TGCGCCAGCAGTCGGGAGGGGACCTCTGGAAACACCATATATTTT	CASSREGTSGNTIYF
TRBV5-4	TRBJ2-1	TRBD2	-	TGTGCCAGCAGCCCCCGGTGGGGACTAGGAGACGATGAGCAGTTCTTC	CASSPRWGLGDDEQFF
TRBV30	TRBJ1-3	-	-	TGTGCCTGGAGGAAGCCCTCTGGAAACACCATATATTTT	CAWRKPSGNTIYF
TRBV4-1	TRBJ1-2	-	-	TGCGCCAGCAGCCCAACAGGGAGGGAGCCTTATGGCTACACCTTC	CASSPTGREPYGYTF
TRBV19	TRBJ2-1	-	-	TGTGCCAGTAGTATCCCCCCCAGTGGCAATGAGCAGTTCTTC	CASSIPPSGNEQFF
TRBV19	TRBJ2-7	-	-	TGTGCCAGTAGTATAGGACAGTCCGAGCAGTACTTC	CASSIGQSEQYF
TRBV2	TRBJ2-1	TRBD2	-	TGTGCCAGCAGTGATAATTGGGCTAGCGGGAGACTGCTCTACAATGAGCAGTTCTTC	CASSDNWASGRLLYNEQFF
TRBV12-3/TRBV12-4	TRBJ1-5	-	-	TGTGCCAGCAGCAAGCCCGGGACAACCGTAGGGGATTTT	CASSKPGTTVGDF
TRBV3-1/TRBV3-2	TRBJ2-3	TRBD2	-	TGTGCCAGCAGCCAAATGGGACTAGCGGGAGTAGATACGCAGTATTTT	CASSQMGLAGVDTQYF
TRBV4-1	TRBJ1-6	-	-	TGCGCCAGCAGCCAAGACTCACAGCATAATTCACCCCTCCACTTT	CASSQDSQHNSPLHF
TRBV5-5	TRBJ1-2	TRBD1	-	TGTGCCAGCAGCGACCGGGACAGGGGGCGAAATGGCTACACCTTC	CASSDRDRGRNGYTF
TRBV30	TRBJ1-5	TRBD1	-	TGTGCCTGGAGTCCGGGACAGGGGGTCCTGCAGCCCCAGCATTTT	CAWSPGQGVLQPQHF